This is a list of T cell receptor beta chains from one sample in a study of blood T cell repertoires in COVID-19. Profiling relied on immunoSEQ multiplex PCR, and the TCRdb table lists in-frame clones only, not all of them. This table holds fewer than 65,000 clones, 75% to 90% found once. Input material: peripheral blood. Receptors originate from a man in his sixties with acute or convalescent COVID-19. Each CDR3 is given with its conserved first and last residue. The D gene is left open where the match is weak. Clone size, where shown, is once, few, many, or a class for clones that have expanded.

J gene | clone size | V gene | D gene | CDR3 DNA | CDR3 protein
TRBJ1-5 | - | TRBV27 | TRBD1 | TGTGCCAGCAGTCTGACAGGGTATCAGCCCCAGCATTTT | CASSLTGYQPQHF
TRBJ2-1 | - | TRBV7-2 | - | TGTGCCAGCAATAAGGCGACTAGCTCCTACAATGAGCAGTTCTTC | CASNKATSSYNEQFF
TRBJ2-3 | - | TRBV3-1/TRBV3-2 | TRBD1 | TGTGCCAGCAGCCAAGTAACAGGGGGTGTGACAGATACGCAGTATTTT | CASSQVTGGVTDTQYF
TRBJ2-7 | - | TRBV19 | TRBD2 | TGTGCCAGTAGTGACGGGACTAGCGGGAGGATTACCTACGAGCAGTACTTC | CASSDGTSGRITYEQYF
TRBJ2-7 | once | TRBV2 | - | TGTGCCAGCAGTCTACTAGGATTTGCCCGCTACGAGCAGTACTTC | CASSLLGFARYEQYF
TRBJ2-2 | - | TRBV20-1 | - | TGCAGTGCTTACAGGGCCGGGGAGCTGTTTTTT | CSAYRAGELFF
TRBJ1-5 | - | TRBV3-1/TRBV3-2 | - | TGTGCCAGCAGCCCTACTCCTCATCAGCCCCAGCATTTT | CASSPTPHQPQHF
TRBJ2-3 | once | TRBV11-2 | TRBD1 | TGTGCCAGCAGCTTAGTGACAGGGGTCGATACGCAGTATTTT | CASSLVTGVDTQYF
TRBJ1-2 | - | TRBV4-1 | - | TGCGCCAGCAGCAACGAGAGAAGGGGTAACTATGGCTACACCTTC | CASSNERRGNYGYTF
TRBJ2-2 | - | TRBV6-5 | - | TGTGCCAGCAGTTTTACAGGGCTGACCGGGGAGCTGTTTTTT | CASSFTGLTGELFF
TRBJ2-2 | few | TRBV2 | TRBD2 | TGTGCCAGCAGCGGCGGGAGGGCCGCGAACACCGGGGAGCTGTTTTTT | CASSGGRAANTGELFF
TRBJ2-3 | - | TRBV9 | TRBD2 | TGTGCCAGCGGGGTAGCGGGAGGGCCAGATACGCAGTATTTT | CASGVAGGPDTQYF
TRBJ1-5 | - | TRBV3-1/TRBV3-2 | - | TGTGCCAGCAGCCAGCGGGGGGGAGGTCAGCCCCAGCATTTT | CASSQRGGGQPQHF
TRBJ2-5 | - | TRBV29-1 | TRBD2 | TGCAGCTCTAGCGGGAGTGGGGCGGAGACCCAGTACTTC | CSSSGSGAETQYF
TRBJ1-2 | - | TRBV7-9 | - | TGTGCCAGCAGCCGCGGCGGGGCGCAGGAAAGCTATGGCTACACCTTC | CASSRGGAQESYGYTF
TRBJ1-1 | - | TRBV5-1 | - | TGCGCCAGCAGCTTTATAGGGTACGGGATTGACACTGAAGCTTTCTTT | CASSFIGYGIDTEAFF
TRBJ2-5 | - | TRBV5-1 | - | TGCGCCAGCAGCTTGAACCGGGGGCAAGAGACCCAGTACTTC | CASSLNRGQETQYF
TRBJ2-3 | - | TRBV7-9 | TRBD2 | TGTGCCAGCAGCCTGAGCGGGAGGCGTTTAACAGATACGCAGTATTTT | CASSLSGRRLTDTQYF
TRBJ2-7 | - | TRBV19 | - | TGTGCCAGTAGTACCATTGGGCGGGACGAGCAGTACTTC | CASSTIGRDEQYF
TRBJ2-3 | - | TRBV5-1 | TRBD1 | TGCGCCAGCAGCTCGCAGGGGGCGGGGACAGATACGCAGTATTTT | CASSSQGAGTDTQYF
TRBJ2-1 | - | TRBV2 | TRBD2 | TGTGCCAGCAGCCCGGGGAGGGCTGACAATGAGCAGTTCTTC | CASSPGRADNEQFF
TRBJ2-6 | - | TRBV9 | - | TGTGCCAGCAGCGGATACCGGGACAACTCTGGGGCCAACGTCCTGACTTTC | CASSGYRDNSGANVLTF
TRBJ2-7 | - | TRBV28 | TRBD1 | TGTGCCAGCAGTTTAGGGACAGGGGTTCCCTACGAGCAGTACTTC | CASSLGTGVPYEQYF
TRBJ1-2 | - | TRBV4-1 | TRBD1 | TGCGCCAGCAGCGGACAGGGCTATGGCTACACCTTC | CASSGQGYGYTF
TRBJ2-1 | - | TRBV18 | TRBD1 | TGTGCCAGCTCCCCAGGGACAGGGGAGTGGAATGAGCAGTTCTTC | CASSPGTGEWNEQFF
TRBJ2-2 | - | TRBV24-1 | TRBD1 | TGTGCCACCAGTGGGCAGGGGGACACCGGGGAGCTGTTTTTT | CATSGQGDTGELFF
TRBJ1-6 | - | TRBV7-3 | TRBD1 | TGTGCCAGCAGCTCCGGACAGGGGGCATCACCCCTCCACTTT | CASSSGQGASPLHF
TRBJ2-6 | - | TRBV19 | TRBD1 | TGTGCCAGTAGTGCCTGGACAGGGGTCTCTGGGGCCAACGTCCTGACTTTC | CASSAWTGVSGANVLTF
TRBJ1-6 | - | TRBV7-6 | TRBD1 | TGTGCCAGCAGCCAGACCGGGACAGGGGCGAATTCACCCCTCCACTTT | CASSQTGTGANSPLHF
TRBJ1-1 | - | TRBV14 | - | TGTGCCAGCAGCCAACAGGGGAGCCTCACTGAAGCTTTCTTT | CASSQQGSLTEAFF
TRBJ1-2 | - | TRBV18 | TRBD1 | TGTGCCAGCTCACCTGGAACCGGCACAGGACAGGCCTATGGCTACACCTTC | CASSPGTGTGQAYGYTF
TRBJ2-1 | - | TRBV4-1 | TRBD2 | TGCGCCAGCAGCCAAGGGCTAGCGGGAGGATTTAGGTCTAGCACCTACAATGAGCAGTTCTTC | CASSQGLAGGFRSSTYNEQFF
TRBJ2-3 | - | TRBV27 | - | TGTGCCAGCAGCCAGCGAGATACGCAGTATTTT | CASSQRDTQYF
TRBJ2-3 | - | TRBV7-8 | - | TGTGCCAGCAGCTTAAGGAGGTGGGCGGCCACAGATACGCAGTATTTT | CASSLRRWAATDTQYF
TRBJ1-1 | - | TRBV11-2 | - | TGTGCCAGCAGCCCCAATAAGGGGAGGGGGGCTTTCTTT | CASSPNKGRGAFF
TRBJ2-1 | - | TRBV27 | TRBD2 | TGTGCCAGCACCGCGGGGGGGAGGGCCCGGAATGAGCAGTTCTTC | CASTAGGRARNEQFF
TRBJ2-5 | few | TRBV5-1 | TRBD2 | TGCGCCAGCAGCTTGGTAGGGGCGGGAGTAGGAGAGACCCAGTACTTC | CASSLVGAGVGETQYF
TRBJ2-5 | once | TRBV10-3 | TRBD2 | TGTGCCATCAGTGATCCTAGCGGGAGTGTAGAGACCCAGTACTTC | CAISDPSGSVETQYF
TRBJ2-1 | - | TRBV28 | TRBD2 | TGTGCCAGCAGTTCTAGCGGGAGTCTTAATGAGCAGTTCTTC | CASSSSGSLNEQFF
TRBJ1-5 | - | TRBV30 | - | TGTGCCTGGAGTGTTGGGGGGAACAATCAGCCCCAGCATTTT | CAWSVGGNNQPQHF
TRBJ2-7 | - | TRBV7-9 | TRBD2 | TGTGCCAGCACCTTTAGCGGGAACCCCTCCTACGAGCAGTACTTC | CASTFSGNPSYEQYF
TRBJ1-1 | - | TRBV28 | - | TGTGCCAGCAGTTTAGGGGCCCGGGCTGAAGCTTTCTTT | CASSLGARAEAFF
TRBJ2-7 | - | TRBV28 | TRBD2 | TGTGCCAGCAGTTTATTGGCGGGAGGGGAGCAGTACTTC | CASSLLAGGEQYF
TRBJ1-2 | - | TRBV5-1 | - | TGCGCCAGCAGCTTGGAGGCACAGGGTGTGAATGGCTACACCTTC | CASSLEAQGVNGYTF
TRBJ1-2 | - | TRBV6-1 | TRBD1 | TGTGCCAGCAGTGAAGGTCTGGGAGGGGACAGGAGGAAAAAAACCTATGGCTACACCTTC | CASSEGLGGDRRKKTYGYTF
TRBJ2-6 | - | TRBV5-1 | TRBD1 | TGCGCCAGCAGCTTGGTCACAGGGGCTGGGGCCAACGTCCTGACTTTC | CASSLVTGAGANVLTF
TRBJ1-1 | once | TRBV28 | TRBD1 | TGTGCCAGCAGTTTACTCCCTGGACAGGGGAACACTGAAGCTTTCTTT | CASSLLPGQGNTEAFF
TRBJ1-6 | - | TRBV28 | - | TGTGCCAGCAGCCAGGACTATAATTCACCCCTCCACTTT | CASSQDYNSPLHF
TRBJ2-1 | - | TRBV7-2 | TRBD1 | TGTGCCAGCAGCTTAAGCAGGGGGCTCTACAATGAGCAGTTCTTC | CASSLSRGLYNEQFF
TRBJ1-3 | - | TRBV2 | - | TGTGCCAGCAGTGGGGTCATTACAGGGAGCTCTGGAAACACCATATATTTT | CASSGVITGSSGNTIYF
TRBJ1-1 | - | TRBV7-9 | TRBD1 | TGTGCCAGCTCCGGACAGGGGCTTATGAACACTGAAGCTTTCTTT | CASSGQGLMNTEAFF